This T cell receptor beta chain stems from a study of cytomegalovirus exposure and HLA in healthy donors. The overall study: Of fewer than 450 genotyped donors, approximately 80% clustered with self-reported Caucasian donors. Overall study findings and caveats: In a later analysis, most CMV-associated TCR beta chains appeared HLA-restricted. Donors belonging to an Asian-associated ancestry cluster reportedly showed fewer N-insertions in productive TCRs than the approximately 640-donor mean, according to what a later analysis found.

This CDR3 is built from 16 residues. Trimming took 7 bases from V and 2 from J; bases not matched to a gene: 10. Per germline, CDR1 MNHEY and CDR2 SMNVEV (reference sequence). A note on this clone: The antigen remains undetermined.

Researchers ran the PCR with 60 Vbeta and 13 Jbeta primers. Original methodology: Roughly 11 million shared chains were among the 65 million to 85 million unique TCR beta chains that a later analysis counted. Clones were sequenced by immunoSEQ multiplex PCR, and TCRdb holds only the in-frame ones, with some missing. D and trimming were read from the DNA, whereas the V and J calls and clone size are those reported in that table. Recorded for this sample: over 70,000 clones. The chain has TRBV27 and TRBJ1-1; 10 bases fit TRBD1. What was sequenced was PBMCs. This sequence originates from a woman between 40 and 55 years old in good health and CMV-seropositive. The CDR3 region has the DNA TGTGCCAGCATCCGATTTGGGACAGGGGTAAACACTGAAGCTTTCTTT. It codes for CASIRFGTGVNTEAFF.